These T cell receptor beta chains were read from a single sample in a study of high-grade serous ovarian cancer treatment subgroups. Only in-frame clones appear in the TCRdb table, and some are missing; sequencing was by immunoSEQ multiplex PCR. In the table there are thousands of clones, approximately 75% of which are singletons. The sequencing sample was made of tumor tissue. Every receptor here comes from a human donor with high-grade serous ovarian cancer. Both conserved end residues are part of each CDR3. Fields, in order: J gene, clone size, D gene, V gene, CDR3 length, CDR3 protein, CDR3 DNA. A D gene is named only where the DNA matches it firmly. Where a row states a size, it is once, few, many or the class of an expanded clone; other rows omit it.

>TRBJ1-5|-|-|TRBV28|13
CATTEKSRQPQHF
TGTGCCACCACCGAAAAAAGCCGTCAGCCCCAGCATTTT
>TRBJ2-2|-|-|TRBV5-4|15
CASSRQIASTGELFF
TGTGCCAGCAGCCGCCAGATAGCCAGCACCGGGGAGCTGTTTTTT
>TRBJ2-7|-|TRBD1|TRBV6-4|14
CASSLGTDLYEQYF
TGTGCCAGCAGTTTGGGGACAGACCTCTACGAGCAGTACTTC
>TRBJ1-5|few|-|TRBV5-1|14
CASSLGGGDQPQHF
TGCGCCAGCAGCTTGGGGGGTGGTGATCAGCCCCAGCATTTT
>TRBJ2-5|-|TRBD1|TRBV6-5|14
CASSPGQGVPTQYF
TGTGCCAGCAGTCCCGGACAGGGTGTTCCGACCCAGTACTTC
>TRBJ1-1|-|-|TRBV29-1|17
CSVLSTGTDNPYTEAFF
TGCAGCGTTCTCTCCACTGGGACGGACAACCCGTACACTGAAGCTTTCTTT
>TRBJ2-3|-|-|TRBV28|15
CASSPPAGLTDTQYF
TGTGCCAGCAGTCCCCCTGCGGGACTCACAGATACGCAGTATTTT
>TRBJ1-2|-|-|TRBV11-2|12
CASSLEASSYTF
TGTGCCAGCAGCTTAGAGGCATCCAGCTACACCTTC
>TRBJ2-5|-|TRBD2|TRBV28|17
CASRMGTSGRSQETQYF
TGTGCCAGCAGAATGGGAACTAGCGGGAGGTCGCAGGAGACCCAGTACTTC
>TRBJ2-2|-|TRBD2|TRBV6-6|14
CASRLAVMEGELFF
TGTGCCAGCAGGCTAGCGGTCATGGAAGGGGAGCTGTTTTTT
>TRBJ2-3|-|TRBD2|TRBV9|20
CASSPHPLRRSGSITDTQYF
TGTGCCAGCAGCCCACACCCCTTGCGGAGGAGCGGGAGTATCACAGATACGCAGTATTTT
>TRBJ2-3|-|-|TRBV5-4|14
CASSLDGYTDTQYF
TGTGCCAGCAGCTTGGACGGGTACACAGATACGCAGTATTTT
>TRBJ2-1|-|-|TRBV27|16
CASSRSPIRADNEQFF
TGTGCCAGCAGCCGCAGCCCCATCAGGGCTGACAATGAGCAGTTCTTC
>TRBJ1-3|few|-|TRBV18|19
CASSISHPGQANSGNTIYF
TGTGCCAGCTCAATATCACACCCCGGGCAGGCTAACTCTGGAAACACCATATATTTT
>TRBJ1-5|-|-|TRBV19|15
CASKNGQFSNQPQHF
TGTGCCAGTAAGAACGGACAGTTTAGCAATCAGCCCCAGCATTTT
>TRBJ2-5|-|TRBD1|TRBV13|14
CASSLTGGEETQYF
TGTGCCAGCAGCCTGACAGGGGGCGAAGAGACCCAGTACTTC
>TRBJ1-5|-|-|TRBV28|15
CASSFLEGDNQPQHF
TGTGCCAGCAGTTTCTTAGAGGGGGACAATCAGCCCCAGCATTTT
>TRBJ2-7|-|-|TRBV28|14
CASSSGPVVGEQYF
TGTGCCAGCAGTTCAGGCCCCGTGGTGGGGGAGCAGTACTTC
>TRBJ2-7|-|-|TRBV18|15
CASSPTGTPGYEQYF
TGTGCCAGCTCACCAACAGGCACCCCTGGGTACGAGCAGTACTTC
>TRBJ1-2|-|TRBD1|TRBV14|15
CASSLAGTGSVGYTF
TGTGCCAGCAGCCTTGCCGGGACAGGGAGTGTGGGCTACACCTTC
>TRBJ2-3|-|-|TRBV5-1|13
CASSAASLDTQYF
TGCGCCAGCAGCGCCGCCAGCCTGGATACGCAGTATTTT
>TRBJ1-3|-|-|TRBV5-4|14
CASSPGLSGNTIYF
TGTGCCAGCAGCCCGGGACTCTCTGGAAACACCATATATTTT
>TRBJ2-2|-|-|TRBV7-8|15
CASSLGQANTGELFF
TGTGCCAGCAGCTTAGGACAAGCGAACACCGGGGAGCTGTTTTTT
>TRBJ2-3|-|TRBD2|TRBV7-2|14
CASSFLAGRGTQYF
TGTGCCAGCAGCTTCTTAGCGGGACGGGGTACGCAGTATTTT
>TRBJ2-1|-|TRBD1|TRBV29-1|11
CSVEWGQSRFF
TGCAGCGTTGAATGGGGACAGAGTCGGTTCTTC
>TRBJ1-5|-|-|TRBV6-5|13
CASSYRAGEPQHF
TGTGCCAGCAGTTACAGAGCGGGAGAGCCCCAGCATTTT
>TRBJ2-5|few|TRBD1|TRBV18|15
CASSPITGGEETQYF
TGTGCCAGCTCACCAATTACAGGGGGCGAAGAGACCCAGTACTTC
>TRBJ2-7|once|TRBD2|TRBV19|16
CASTSTGTSGLYEQYF
TGTGCCAGTACCTCAACCGGGACTAGCGGCCTCTACGAGCAGTACTTC
>TRBJ2-7|once|-|TRBV6-5|11
CASSTGYEQYF
TGTGCCAGCAGTACGGGTTACGAGCAGTACTTC
>TRBJ2-4|few|-|TRBV9|16
CASSAAEPGLKNIQYF
TGTGCCAGCAGCGCAGCGGAACCGGGACTCAAAAACATTCAGTACTTC
>TRBJ2-2|-|TRBD1|TRBV29-1|14
CSVPGTGYTGELFF
TGCAGCGTCCCCGGGACAGGGTACACCGGGGAGCTGTTTTTT
>TRBJ1-6|once|-|TRBV28|21
CASSLILRAVDDRVLNSPLHF
TGTGCCAGCAGTTTAATCTTAAGAGCGGTAGATGATCGAGTCCTTAATTCACCCCTCCACTTT
>TRBJ2-7|medium-sized|-|TRBV7-6|14
CASSLGYGTYEQYF
TGTGCCAGCAGCTTAGGATACGGGACCTACGAGCAGTACTTC
>TRBJ2-7|-|TRBD1|TRBV5-1|15
CASSLGTGGAYEQYF
TGCGCCAGCAGCTTGGGGACAGGGGGTGCCTACGAGCAGTACTTC
>TRBJ2-2|few|TRBD2|TRBV7-9|15
CASSLSGNNPGELFF
TGTGCCAGCAGCCTTAGCGGGAATAACCCCGGGGAGCTGTTTTTT
>TRBJ1-5|-|-|TRBV28|15
CASSYSSGANQPQHF
TGTGCCAGCAGTTACTCGTCGGGGGCGAATCAGCCCCAGCATTTT
>TRBJ2-3|-|-|TRBV6-5|13
CASGDRSTDTQYF
TGTGCCAGCGGCGACCGTAGCACAGATACGCAGTATTTT
>TRBJ1-2|-|-|TRBV19|13
CASRRGRDYGYTF
TGTGCCAGCCGGCGTGGGAGGGACTATGGCTACACCTTC
>TRBJ2-5|-|-|TRBV18|13
CASSPLNFETQYF
TGTGCCAGCTCACCATTAAATTTTGAGACCCAGTACTTC
>TRBJ2-1|few|TRBD2|TRBV6-4|15
CASSDSSGSYNEQFF
TGTGCCAGCAGTGACTCTAGCGGGAGCTACAATGAGCAGTTCTTC
>TRBJ1-1|-|TRBD1|TRBV10-3|13
CAISEQGASEAFF
TGTGCCATCAGTGAACAGGGGGCGTCTGAAGCTTTCTTT
>TRBJ2-3|-|-|TRBV4-1|19
CASSPFATKRGNITDTQYF
TGCGCCAGCAGCCCCTTTGCGACAAAGAGGGGGAATATCACAGATACGCAGTATTTT
>TRBJ1-5|-|-|TRBV6-6|15
CASTLPITGNQPQHF
TGTGCCAGCACCCTCCCCATAACGGGCAATCAGCCCCAGCATTTT
>TRBJ2-5|once|-|TRBV13|14
CASSVQDFQETQYF
TGTGCCAGCAGCGTACAGGATTTTCAAGAGACCCAGTACTTC
>TRBJ1-2|-|-|TRBV7-2|12
CASSLQVNGYTF
TGTGCCAGCAGCTTACAAGTGAATGGCTACACCTTC
>TRBJ1-4|few|-|TRBV10-3|14
CAISETGTNEKLFF
TGTGCCATCAGCGAAACAGGGACTAATGAAAAACTGTTTTTT